This T cell receptor beta chain was profiled in a study of blood T cell repertoires in COVID-19. Study background: Donors in the United States, Italy and Spain gave samples during acute or convalescent COVID-19.

The CDR3 contains 16 residues. The V gene end was trimmed by 3 bases and the J gene end by 0 bases; junction bases not matched to a gene: 1. Looked up from germline, CDR1 is SGHVS and CDR2 is FQNEAQ. The authors' processing: Reference gene primer amplification in the assay estimated nucleated cell counts. Repertoires were generated with immunoSEQ multiplex PCR, while TCRdb's copy carries only in-frame clones and drops some. The DNA was the basis for D and trimming; V, J and clone size are from that table. Here the sample spans some 190,000 clones, roughly 81% being singletons. The sequencing input was peripheral blood. The clonotype was recovered from a woman in her 70s with active or convalescent COVID-19. This chain links TRBV7-8 with TRBJ2-2; 10 bases are a match to TRBD2. The CDR3 coding sequence is TGTGCCAGCAGCTTCACTAGCGGGGCGAACACCGGGGAGCTGTTTTTT. Translation gives CASSFTSGANTGELFF. The whole variable domain, remainder taken from reference TRBV7-8 and TRBJ2-2, is GAGVSQSPRYKVAKRGQDVALRCDPISGHVSLFWYQQALGQGPEFLTYFQNEAQLDKSGLPSDRFFAERPEGSVSTLKIQRTQQEDSAVYLCASSFTSGANTGELFFGEGSRLTVL.